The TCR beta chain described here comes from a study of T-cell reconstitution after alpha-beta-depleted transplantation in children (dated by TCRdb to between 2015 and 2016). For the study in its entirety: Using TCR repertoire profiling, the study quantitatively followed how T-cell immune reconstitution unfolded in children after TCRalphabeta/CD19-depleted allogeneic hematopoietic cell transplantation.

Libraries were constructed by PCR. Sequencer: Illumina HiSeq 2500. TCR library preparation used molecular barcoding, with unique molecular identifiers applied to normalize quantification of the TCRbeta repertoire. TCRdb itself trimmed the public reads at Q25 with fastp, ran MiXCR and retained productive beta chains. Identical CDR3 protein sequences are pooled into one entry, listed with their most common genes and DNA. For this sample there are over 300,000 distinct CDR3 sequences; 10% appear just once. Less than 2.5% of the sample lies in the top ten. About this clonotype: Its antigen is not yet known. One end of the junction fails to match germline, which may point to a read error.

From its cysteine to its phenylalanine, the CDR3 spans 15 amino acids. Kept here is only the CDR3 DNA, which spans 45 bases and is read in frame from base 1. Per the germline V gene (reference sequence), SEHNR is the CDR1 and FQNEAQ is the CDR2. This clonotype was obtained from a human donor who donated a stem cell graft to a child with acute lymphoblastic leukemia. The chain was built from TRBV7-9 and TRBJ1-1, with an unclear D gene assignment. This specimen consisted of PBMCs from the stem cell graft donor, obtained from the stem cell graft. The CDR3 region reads CASRLESGPNTEAFF. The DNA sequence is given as TGTGCCAGCAGATTAGAGTCAGGTCCGAACACTGAAGCTTTCTTT.